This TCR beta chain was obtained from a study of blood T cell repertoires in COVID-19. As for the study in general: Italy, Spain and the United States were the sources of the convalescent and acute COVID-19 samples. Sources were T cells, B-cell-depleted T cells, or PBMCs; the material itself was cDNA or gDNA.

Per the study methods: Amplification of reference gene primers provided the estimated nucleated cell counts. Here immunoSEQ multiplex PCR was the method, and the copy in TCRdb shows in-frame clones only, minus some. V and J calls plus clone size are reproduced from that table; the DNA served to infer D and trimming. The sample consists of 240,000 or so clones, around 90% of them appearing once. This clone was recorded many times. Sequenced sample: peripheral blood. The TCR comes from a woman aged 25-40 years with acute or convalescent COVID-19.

The DNA for the CDR3 is TGTGCCAGCAGCTTTAGTTTTGGCTACAATGAGCAGTTCTTC. Protein product: CASSFSFGYNEQFF. The chain recombines TRBV7-9 with TRBJ2-1; D is unresolved. Germline V gene data show CDR1 as SEHNR and CDR2 as FQNEAQ (reference sequence). The CDR3 consists of 14 residues. Trimming left V 3 bases short and J 3 bases short, with 9 bases between.